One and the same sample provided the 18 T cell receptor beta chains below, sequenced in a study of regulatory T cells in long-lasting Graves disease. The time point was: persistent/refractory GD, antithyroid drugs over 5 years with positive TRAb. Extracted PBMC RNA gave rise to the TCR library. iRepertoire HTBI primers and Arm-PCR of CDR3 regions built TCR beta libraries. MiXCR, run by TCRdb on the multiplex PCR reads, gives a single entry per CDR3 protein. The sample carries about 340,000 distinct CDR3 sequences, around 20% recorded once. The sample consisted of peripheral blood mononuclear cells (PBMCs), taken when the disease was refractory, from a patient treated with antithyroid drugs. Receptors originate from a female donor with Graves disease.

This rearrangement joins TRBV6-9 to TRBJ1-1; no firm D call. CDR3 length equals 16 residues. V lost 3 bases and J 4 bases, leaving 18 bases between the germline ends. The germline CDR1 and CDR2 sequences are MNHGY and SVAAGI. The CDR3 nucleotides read TGTGCCAGCAGTTACTCCGCCTACGGCCCGGGCACTGAAGCTTTCTTT. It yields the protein CASSYSAYGPGTEAFF.

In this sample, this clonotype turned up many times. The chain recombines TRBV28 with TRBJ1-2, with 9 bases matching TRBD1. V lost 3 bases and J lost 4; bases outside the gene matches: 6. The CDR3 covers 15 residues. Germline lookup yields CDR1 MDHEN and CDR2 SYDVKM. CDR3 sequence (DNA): TGTGCCAGCAGTTTCTCCGGGACAGGGTTCTATGGCTACACCTTC. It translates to CASSFSGTGFYGYTF.

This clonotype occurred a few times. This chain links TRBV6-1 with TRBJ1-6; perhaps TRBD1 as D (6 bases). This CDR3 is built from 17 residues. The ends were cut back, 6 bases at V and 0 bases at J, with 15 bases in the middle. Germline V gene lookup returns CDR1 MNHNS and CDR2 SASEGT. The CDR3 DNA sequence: TGTGCCAGCAGACCAACAGGGTCAAGCTCCTATAATTCACCCCTCCACTTT. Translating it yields CASRPTGSSSYNSPLHF.

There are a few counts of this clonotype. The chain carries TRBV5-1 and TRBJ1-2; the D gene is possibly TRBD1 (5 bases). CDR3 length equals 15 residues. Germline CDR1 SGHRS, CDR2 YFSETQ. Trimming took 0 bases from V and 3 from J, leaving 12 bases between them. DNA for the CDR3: TGCGCCAGCAGCTTGGCAAGACAGCAAGACTATGGCTACACCTTC. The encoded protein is CASSLARQQDYGYTF.

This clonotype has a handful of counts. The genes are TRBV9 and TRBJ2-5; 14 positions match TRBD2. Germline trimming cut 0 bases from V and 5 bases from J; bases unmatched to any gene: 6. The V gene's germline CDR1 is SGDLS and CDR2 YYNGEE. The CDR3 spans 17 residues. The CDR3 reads CASSVGGTSGSRETQYF. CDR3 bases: TGTGCCAGCAGCGTAGGGGGGACTAGCGGGAGCCGGGAGACCCAGTACTTC.

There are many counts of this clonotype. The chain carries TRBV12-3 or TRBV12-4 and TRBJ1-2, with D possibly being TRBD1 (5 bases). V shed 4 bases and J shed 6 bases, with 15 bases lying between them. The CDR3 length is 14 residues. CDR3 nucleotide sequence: TGTGCCAGCAGTTCCAGGGAGGCGGTGGATGGCTACACCTTC. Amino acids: CASSSREAVDGYTF.

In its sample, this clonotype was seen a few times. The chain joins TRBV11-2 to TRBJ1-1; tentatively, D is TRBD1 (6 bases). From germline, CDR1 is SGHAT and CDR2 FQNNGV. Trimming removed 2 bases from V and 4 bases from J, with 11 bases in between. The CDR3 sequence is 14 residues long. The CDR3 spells CASSLRGGRTEAFF. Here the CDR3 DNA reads TGTGCCAGCAGCTTAAGAGGGGGTCGCACTGAAGCTTTCTTT.

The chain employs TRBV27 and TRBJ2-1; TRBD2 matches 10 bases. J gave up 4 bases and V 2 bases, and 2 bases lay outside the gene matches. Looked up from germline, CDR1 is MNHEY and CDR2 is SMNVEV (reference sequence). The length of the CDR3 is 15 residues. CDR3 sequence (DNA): TGTGCCAGCAGTTTAACTAGCGGGATTTACAATGAGCAGTTCTTC. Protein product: CASSLTSGIYNEQFF.

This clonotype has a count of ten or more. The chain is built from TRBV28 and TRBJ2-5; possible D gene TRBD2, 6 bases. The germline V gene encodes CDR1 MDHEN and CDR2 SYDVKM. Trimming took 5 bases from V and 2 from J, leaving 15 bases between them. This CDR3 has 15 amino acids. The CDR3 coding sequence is TGTGCCAGCAGTAAATTTGGCGGGGAGCAAGAGACCCAGTACTTC. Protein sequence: CASSKFGGEQETQYF.

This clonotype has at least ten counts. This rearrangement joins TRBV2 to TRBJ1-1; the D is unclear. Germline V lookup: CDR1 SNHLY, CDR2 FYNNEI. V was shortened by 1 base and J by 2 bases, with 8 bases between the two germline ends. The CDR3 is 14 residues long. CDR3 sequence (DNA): TGTGCCAGCAGTGAAGACACTGGAAACACTGAAGCTTTCTTT. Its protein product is CASSEDTGNTEAFF.

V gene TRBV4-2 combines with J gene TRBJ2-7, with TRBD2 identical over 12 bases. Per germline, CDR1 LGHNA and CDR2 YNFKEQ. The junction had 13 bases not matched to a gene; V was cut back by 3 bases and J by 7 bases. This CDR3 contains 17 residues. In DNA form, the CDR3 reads TGTGCCAGCAGCCACGGACTAGCGGGGAGGTCGGCGGGGGAGCAGTACTTC. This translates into CASSHGLAGRSAGEQYF.

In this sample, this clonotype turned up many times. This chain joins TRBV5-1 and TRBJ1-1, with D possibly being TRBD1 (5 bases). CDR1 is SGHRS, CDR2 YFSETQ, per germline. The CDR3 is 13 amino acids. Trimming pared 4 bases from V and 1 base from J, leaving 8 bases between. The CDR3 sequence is CASSRGENTEAFF. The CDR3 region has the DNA TGCGCCAGCAGCAGGGGAGAGAACACTGAAGCTTTCTTT.

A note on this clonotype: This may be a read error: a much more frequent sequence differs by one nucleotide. CDR3 protein: CVSSYSNLNEKLFF. CDR3 nucleotides: TGTGTCAGCAGTTACTCGAATCTTAATGAAAAACTGTTTTTT. The chain joins TRBV6-9 to TRBJ1-4; D remains unclear. CDR1 and CDR2 from the germline V gene are MNHGY and SVAAGI. CDR3 length: 14 amino acids.

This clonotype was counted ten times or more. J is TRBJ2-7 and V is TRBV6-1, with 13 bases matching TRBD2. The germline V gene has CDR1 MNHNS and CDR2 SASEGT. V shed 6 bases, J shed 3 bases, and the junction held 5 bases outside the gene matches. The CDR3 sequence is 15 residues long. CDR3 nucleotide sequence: TGTGCCAGCAGCGCCTGGACTAGCGGGAGCTACGAGCAGTACTTC. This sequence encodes CASSAWTSGSYEQYF.

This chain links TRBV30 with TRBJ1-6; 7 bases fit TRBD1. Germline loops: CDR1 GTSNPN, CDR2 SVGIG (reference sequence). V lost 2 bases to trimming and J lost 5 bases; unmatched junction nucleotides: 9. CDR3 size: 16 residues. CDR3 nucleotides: TGTGCCTGGAGTAGGGGGCATCGGTACGATAATTCACCCCTCCACTTT. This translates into CAWSRGHRYDNSPLHF. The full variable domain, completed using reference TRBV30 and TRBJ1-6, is SQTIHQWPATLVQPVGSPLSLECTVEGTSNPNLYWYRQAAGRGLQLLFYSVGIGQISSEVPQNLSASRPQDRQFILSSKKLLLSDSGFYLCAWSRGHRYDNSPLHFGNGTRLTVT.

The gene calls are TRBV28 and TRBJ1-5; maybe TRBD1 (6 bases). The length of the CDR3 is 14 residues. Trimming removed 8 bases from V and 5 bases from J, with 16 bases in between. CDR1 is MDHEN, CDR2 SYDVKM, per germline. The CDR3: CASLGDRSHQPQHF. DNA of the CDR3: TGTGCCAGCCTCGGTGACAGGTCCCATCAGCCCCAGCATTTT.

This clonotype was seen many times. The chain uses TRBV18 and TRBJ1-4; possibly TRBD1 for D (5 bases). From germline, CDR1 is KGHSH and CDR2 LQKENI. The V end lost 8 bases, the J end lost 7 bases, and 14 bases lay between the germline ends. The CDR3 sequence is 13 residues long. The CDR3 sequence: CASHLPGREKLFF. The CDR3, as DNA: TGTGCCAGCCACCTGCCGGGGCGTGAAAAACTGTTTTTT.

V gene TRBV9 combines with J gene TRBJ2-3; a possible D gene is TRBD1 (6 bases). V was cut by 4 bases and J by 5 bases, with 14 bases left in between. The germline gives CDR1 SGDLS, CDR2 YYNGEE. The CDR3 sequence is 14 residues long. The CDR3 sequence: CASSSTTGRDTQYF. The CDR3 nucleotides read TGTGCCAGCAGCTCGACGACAGGCAGAGATACGCAGTATTTT.